Following are 30 T cell receptor beta chains from one sample sequenced in a study of T cell responses to AZD1222 COVID-19 vaccine (TCRdb year 2021). Receptor libraries were prepared by the immunoSEQ multiplex PCR assay. Not all clones reach the TCRdb copy of this immuneACCESS table, which keeps in-frame sequences only. Checked studies attribute under half of the gap to unresolved V genes and leave the rest unexplained. The sample has just under 150,000 clones on record, 70% to 90% of them singletons. Of the sample, about 4.8% is held by the ten largest clones. Taken with the paper, the label for time point translates to: about 28 days (+/-7) after the second vaccine dose. The sample consisted of peripheral blood, taken 28 days after the second AZD1222 dose. These receptors all come from an adult who received the AZD1222 COVID-19 vaccine.

The rearrangement links TRBV30 to TRBJ1-3; D unclear. Germline V gives CDR1 GTSNPN, CDR2 SVGIG (reference sequence). The CDR3 loop spans 14 amino acids. The V end was cut by 2 bases, the J end by 2 bases, with 10 bases between. CDR3 loop: CAWSLGMTGNTIYF. As DNA, the CDR3 is TGTGCCTGGAGTTTGGGGATGACTGGAAACACCATATATTTT.

DNA of the CDR3: TGTGCCAGCAGCGGACAGGACAAATTTGAAAAACTGTTTTTT. It translates to CASSGQDKFEKLFF. The chain links TRBV28 to TRBJ1-4; 7 nucleotides agree with TRBD1. Germline lookup yields CDR1 MDHEN and CDR2 SYDVKM. V was pared by 6 bases and J by 7 bases, with 8 bases of the junction left unmatched. The CDR3 extends over 14 amino acids.

This clone was seen only a few times. This chain links TRBV30 with TRBJ1-5, with 7 bases matching TRBD1. This CDR3 comprises 14 residues. With 2 bases clipped from V and 4 bases from J, the junction kept 5 bases outside the gene matches. Germline V gene lookup returns CDR1 GTSNPN and CDR2 SVGIG (reference sequence). The CDR3 is CAWSSTTGNQPQHF. Here the CDR3 DNA reads TGTGCCTGGAGTTCAACGACAGGGAATCAGCCCCAGCATTTT.

This clone was observed a single time. The chain's CDR3 is CASSLAGQNYGYTF. CDR3 DNA sequence: TGTGCCAGCAGTTTAGCCGGACAGAACTATGGCTACACCTTC. The V and J genes are TRBV28 and TRBJ1-2; tentative D call: TRBD1 (6 bases). The germline V gene has CDR1 MDHEN and CDR2 SYDVKM. The CDR3 contains 14 residues. V was clipped by 2 bases and J by 2 bases, with 9 bases between them.

The chain is built from TRBV4-1 and TRBJ1-2, with 10 positions matching TRBD1. Germline CDR1 is MGHRA and CDR2 is YSYEKL. J lost 6 bases, V lost 1 base, and 11 bases had no gene match. The CDR3 totals 17 residues. Here the CDR3 DNA reads TGCGCCAGCAGCCAAGCCTTGCAGACAGGGGGCTTGAATGGCTACACCTTC. It yields the protein CASSQALQTGGLNGYTF.

The chain employs TRBV7-2 and TRBJ2-7; 8 bases are shared with TRBD2. Germline-derived CDR1 and CDR2 are SGHTA and FQGNSA. The trim removed 2 bases at V and 1 base at J, leaving 4 bases unmatched. This CDR3 comprises 15 residues. The CDR3 sequence is CASSLYASGSYEQYF. CDR3 in DNA: TGTGCCAGCAGCTTATATGCTAGCGGGTCCTACGAGCAGTACTTC. Together with reference TRBV7-2 and TRBJ2-7, the CDR3 gives the full variable domain: GAGVSQSPSNKVTEKGKDVELRCDPISGHTALYWYRQSLGQGLEFLIYFQGNSAPDKSGLPSDRFSAERTGGSVSTLTIQRTQQEDSAVYLCASSLYASGSYEQYFGPGTRLTVT.

The V and J genes are TRBV5-1 and TRBJ1-1, with D perhaps matching TRBD1 (6 bases). Germline V gene sequence: CDR1 SGHRS, CDR2 YFSETQ. The V end was cut by 0 bases, the J end by 3 bases, with 12 bases between. This CDR3 is 15 amino acids long. In DNA form, the CDR3 reads TGCGCCAGCAGCTTGGTGGCCCCAGGGGACACTGAAGCTTTCTTT. Protein: CASSLVAPGDTEAFF.

This chain uses TRBV5-1 with TRBJ2-1, with TRBD2 matching 8 bases. The CDR3 runs to 14 residues. After removal of 10 bases from V and 4 bases from J, the junction contained 10 bases not matched to a gene. Germline V gene sequence: CDR1 SGHRS, CDR2 YFSETQ. CDR3 region: CASAQRERYNEQFF. The CDR3 DNA is TGCGCCTCAGCCCAGCGGGAGCGATACAATGAGCAGTTCTTC. Full variable domain (outside the CDR3, taken from reference TRBV5-1 and TRBJ2-1): KAGVTQTPRYLIKTRGQQVTLSCSPISGHRSVSWYQQTPGQGLQFLFEYFSETQRNKGNFPGRFSGRQFSNSRSEMNVSTLELGDSALYLCASAQRERYNEQFFGPGTRLTVL.

The V gene is TRBV6-1, the J gene TRBJ1-5, with 10 nucleotides matching TRBD1. The CDR3 consists of 14 residues. V was pared by 6 bases and J by 4 bases, with 3 bases of the junction left unmatched. Germline V lookup: CDR1 MNHNS, CDR2 SASEGT. The CDR3: CASRGQGKNQPQHF. In DNA, the CDR3 is TGTGCCAGCAGGGGACAGGGGAAAAATCAGCCCCAGCATTTT.

Only a few counts were recorded for this clone. The rearrangement joins TRBV5-3 to TRBJ2-2; tentative D call: TRBD1 (5 bases). TRBV5-3 is sorted into the ORF group, with uncertain function. The CDR3 is 17 residues long. Trimming removed 1 base from V and 0 bases from J, with 13 bases in between. The CDR3 loop is CARSLKWAGTNTGELFF. Written as DNA, the CDR3 is TGTGCCAGAAGCTTGAAGTGGGCAGGGACGAACACCGGGGAGCTGTTTTTT.

This rearrangement joins TRBV6-1 to TRBJ1-5, with D maybe TRBD1 (6 bases). This CDR3 has 17 residues. Germline V gives CDR1 MNHNS, CDR2 SASEGT. The ends were cut back, 2 bases at V and 0 bases at J, with 14 bases in the middle. As DNA, the CDR3 is TGTGCCAGCAGTGAATGGGTGTCAGGGGATAGCAATCAGCCCCAGCATTTT. This encodes CASSEWVSGDSNQPQHF.

This chain links TRBV5-1 with TRBJ2-5, with D unclear. V gave up 1 base and J gave up 4 bases, with 8 bases separating them. The CDR3 loop spans 13 amino acids. Germline-derived CDR1 and CDR2 are SGHRS and YFSETQ. CDR3 in amino acids: CASSLLFRETQYF. For the CDR3, the DNA is TGCGCCAGCAGCTTGCTGTTTAGAGAGACCCAGTACTTC.

The rearrangement joins TRBV5-1 to TRBJ1-1; TRBD1 matches at 8 bases. After removal of 0 bases from V and 5 bases from J, the junction contained 3 bases not matched to a gene. Germline CDR1 SGHRS, CDR2 YFSETQ. The CDR3 has 14 residues. This CDR3 reads CASSLDRGETEAFF. The DNA for the CDR3 is TGCGCCAGCAGCTTGGACAGGGGGGAGACTGAAGCTTTCTTT.

This clone was seen once. The V and J genes are TRBV4-2 and TRBJ1-1; the match to TRBD1 covers 7 bases. V trimming: 0 bases; J trimming: 7 bases; junction bases outside the gene matches: 5. Per the germline V gene, CDR1 is LGHNA and CDR2 is YNFKEQ. CDR3 length: 14 amino acids. The CDR3 DNA reads as TGTGCCAGCAGCCAAGATAAGGGGGCGATTGAAGCTTTCTTT. The encoded protein is CASSQDKGAIEAFF.

The rearrangement joins TRBV5-4 to TRBJ2-5, with 8 bases identical to TRBD1. V gave up 4 bases and J gave up 5 bases; unmatched junction bases: 7. Germline V gene sequence: CDR1 SGHNT, CDR2 YYREEE (reference sequence). This CDR3 comprises 14 residues. CDR3 in amino acids: CASSAGQGGETQYF. The CDR3 nucleotides are TGTGCCAGCAGCGCCGGACAGGGTGGGGAGACCCAGTACTTC.

The rearrangement links TRBV9 to TRBJ2-1; D assignment may be TRBD1 or TRBD2 (5 bases each). Germline assignment: CDR1 SGDLS and CDR2 YYNGEE. The length of the CDR3 is 17 residues. V lost 3 bases and J lost 0, with 16 bases in between. The CDR3 reads CASSARRDAGSYNEQFF. Written as DNA, the CDR3 is TGTGCCAGCAGCGCACGCCGGGACGCCGGCTCCTACAATGAGCAGTTCTTC.

This rearrangement joins TRBV4-1 to TRBJ2-3, with a tentative D call TRBD2 (7 bases). This CDR3 region has 17 residues. V dropped 8 bases and J dropped 5 bases, with 26 bases sitting between them. The V gene's germline CDR1 is MGHRA and CDR2 YSYEKL. CDR3 sequence (DNA): TGCGCCAGCGCCCCCGAGGGGGGGATCGGTCTGGTAGATACGCAGTATTTT. Protein sequence: CASAPEGGIGLVDTQYF.

V is TRBV6-5 and J is TRBJ2-4; TRBD2 agrees at 7 bases. The CDR3 loop spans 15 amino acids. In germline, CDR1 is MNHEY, CDR2 SVGAGI. V was pared by 2 bases and J by 7 bases, with 8 bases of the junction left unmatched. The CDR3 DNA is TGTGCCAGCAGTTACGGGAGGGCAAACCCGAACATTCAGTACTTC. Encoded protein: CASSYGRANPNIQYF.

V and J are TRBV27 and TRBJ2-5; 8 bases line up with TRBD2. The CDR3 contains 18 residues. Losses at the gene ends were 4 bases for V and 2 bases for J; bases not matched to a gene: 15. CDR1 and CDR2 (germline): MNHEY, SMNVEV (reference sequence). CDR3 residues: CASSSPGGPPSGQETQYF. CDR3 nucleotides: TGTGCCAGCAGTTCCCCGGGGGGGCCTCCTTCAGGGCAAGAGACCCAGTACTTC.

This clone was seen a handful of times. The V and J genes are TRBV6-5 and TRBJ2-5; a weak D match, TRBD2 (7 bases). Germline values: CDR1 MNHEY, CDR2 SVGAGI. The V end lost 2 bases, the J end lost 7 bases, and 14 bases lay between the germline ends. The CDR3 has 14 amino acids. The CDR3 coding sequence is TGTGCCAGCAGTTACGTGGGGGGAGGGGGGACCCAGTACTTC. It codes for CASSYVGGGGTQYF.

The gene calls are TRBV19 and TRBJ2-5; possibly TRBD1 or TRBD2 for D (5 bases each). Deletions cut 6 bases from V and 5 bases from J, with 10 bases between. Germline CDR1 is LNHDA and CDR2 is SQIVND (reference sequence). The CDR3 runs 12 residues. CDR3 sequence reads: CASRGVRETQYF. CDR3 nucleotides: TGTGCCAGTAGGGGGGTCCGGGAGACCCAGTACTTC.

This chain connects TRBV6-6 to TRBJ2-3; the D is unclear. The CDR3 runs 15 residues. Germline lookup yields CDR1 MNHNY and CDR2 SVGAGI (reference sequence). CDR3 in DNA: TGTGCTTCTCGGGCGACGGACCTCAGCACAGATACGCAGTATTTT. It specifies CASRATDLSTDTQYF.

This clone was counted once. The chain combines TRBV2 with TRBJ1-1; D is unresolved. V lost 1 base to trimming and J lost 7 bases, with 10 bases between them. Looked up from germline, CDR1 is SNHLY and CDR2 is FYNNEI. The CDR3 consists of 13 residues. The CDR3 DNA is TGTGCCAGCAGTGAAGAGGTCGTTAATGAAGCTTTCTTT. Its protein is CASSEEVVNEAFF.

The rearrangement joins TRBV27 to TRBJ2-7; tentative D call: TRBD2 (5 bases). With 6 bases removed from V and 2 bases from J, the gap between germline ends came to 26 bases. The length of the CDR3 is 18 residues. The germline V gene has CDR1 MNHEY and CDR2 SMNVEV (reference sequence). Here the CDR3 DNA reads TGTGCCAGCAGAGGAGAAGGGTACTCGGGGTCAGATCCCTACGAGCAGTACTTC. It yields the protein CASRGEGYSGSDPYEQYF.

The rearrangement links TRBV12-3 or TRBV12-4 to TRBJ1-3; 9 nucleotides agree with TRBD1. With V trimmed by 11 bases and J by 8 bases, 10 bases remained unmatched. The CDR3 runs 13 residues. CDR3 sequence (DNA): TGTGCCTCCCGGACAGGGGTAACGGACACCATATATTTT. Translating gives CASRTGVTDTIYF.

This chain uses TRBV6-4 with TRBJ1-1; D unresolved. V lost 2 bases, J lost 0 bases, and 4 bases lay in between. CDR3 length: 13 amino acids. Germline V gene sequence: CDR1 MRHNA, CDR2 SNTAGT. The CDR3 DNA sequence: TGTGCCAGCAGTGACATCATGAACACTGAAGCTTTCTTT. Its protein product is CASSDIMNTEAFF.

The chain carries TRBV14 and TRBJ2-1, with 8 nucleotides matching TRBD2. The CDR3 is 15 residues long. J lost 7 bases, V lost 0 bases, and 5 bases had no gene match. Germline V CDR1 and CDR2: SGHDN, FVKESK. The chain's CDR3 is CASSQEERGWNEQFF. The DNA of the CDR3 is TGTGCCAGCAGCCAAGAGGAGCGGGGGTGGAATGAGCAGTTCTTC.

The chain joins TRBV12-5 to TRBJ2-4, with D maybe TRBD2 (5 bases). Looked up from germline, CDR1 is LGHNT and CDR2 is FRNRAP. V lost 2 bases, J lost 8 bases, and 13 bases lay in between. The CDR3 sequence is 14 residues long. The CDR3 DNA follows: TGTGCTAGTGGTTTGTGGCGGGTTACGGACATTCAGTACTTC. Translated, it gives CASGLWRVTDIQYF.

The count of this clone is one. The chain uses TRBV30 and TRBJ1-4; unclear D gene. The V gene's germline CDR1 is GTSNPN and CDR2 SVGIG (reference sequence). The CDR3 loop spans 14 amino acids. V was trimmed by 0 bases and J by 8 bases, leaving 13 bases between them. CDR3 sequence reads: CAWSVGVEGEKLFF. As DNA, the CDR3 is TGTGCCTGGAGTGTAGGTGTGGAAGGCGAAAAACTGTTTTTT.

The gene calls are TRBV6-2 or TRBV6-3 and TRBJ2-7; 10 positions agree with TRBD2. Trimming took 2 bases from V and 3 from J; bases not matched to a gene: 4. The V gene's germline CDR1 is MNHEY and CDR2 SVGEGT. The CDR3 covers 15 residues. CDR3 sequence: CASSYDASGSYEQYF. As DNA, the CDR3 is TGTGCCAGCAGTTACGATGCTAGCGGGAGCTACGAGCAGTACTTC.